A single sample gave rise to the 24 T cell receptor beta chains below, sequenced in a study of blood T cell repertoires in COVID-19. The table came from immunoSEQ multiplex PCR; TCRdb's copy has only in-frame clones and leaves some out. The table records about 110,000 clones, approximately 90% of them present only once. The sample was peripheral blood. These receptors all come from a woman between 45 and 60 years old with acute or convalescent COVID-19.

This chain joins TRBV3-1 (or the pseudogene TRBV3-2) and TRBJ2-1, with 9 positions matching TRBD1. The V and J ends lost 1 base and 7 bases, in that order; junction bases with no gene match: 11. The CDR3 length is 17 residues. Germline CDR1 and CDR2: LGHDT and YNNKEL (reference sequence). The CDR3 nucleotides are TGTGCCAGCAGCCAAGCTTTTTCTTGGACAGGGGATAATGAGCAGTTCTTC. This translates into CASSQAFSWTGDNEQFF.

The rearrangement uses TRBV27 and TRBJ2-2; 8 nucleotides agree with TRBD2. The ends lost 6 bases at V and 2 bases at J; junction bases unmatched: 5. The CDR3 is 15 amino acids. The V gene's germline CDR1 is MNHEY and CDR2 SMNVEV (reference sequence). CDR3 nucleotide sequence: TGTGCCAGCAGCCCCGGGACTAGAAACACCGGGGAGCTGTTTTTT. It specifies CASSPGTRNTGELFF.

This sequence joins TRBV19 and TRBJ2-7; 7 nucleotides line up with TRBD2. The germline V gene has CDR1 LNHDA and CDR2 SQIVND (reference sequence). Losses at the gene ends were 5 bases for V and 2 bases for J; bases not matched to a gene: 12. This CDR3 contains 16 residues. In DNA, the CDR3 is TGTGCCAGTAGTGCCTCCGGGACTACTGGCCCCTACGAGCAGTACTTC. It translates to CASSASGTTGPYEQYF.

This chain joins TRBV7-9 and TRBJ2-7; 7 nucleotides align to TRBD1. The length of the CDR3 is 13 residues. With 5 bases clipped from V and 4 bases from J, the junction kept 5 bases outside the gene matches. Germline V gene sequence: CDR1 SEHNR, CDR2 FQNEAQ (reference sequence). The chain's CDR3 is CASSPGGRYEQYF. Written as DNA, the CDR3 is TGTGCCAGCAGCCCAGGGGGTAGGTACGAGCAGTACTTC. Filled out from reference TRBV7-9 and TRBJ2-7, the complete variable domain reads DTGVSQNPRHKITKRGQNVTFRCDPISEHNRLYWYRQTLGQGPEFLTYFQNEAQLEKSRLLSDRFSAERPKGSFSTLEIQRTEQGDSAMYLCASSPGGRYEQYFGPGTRLTVT.

This chain links TRBV10-3 with TRBJ2-7; perhaps TRBD2 as D (6 bases). This CDR3 contains 16 residues. The V and J ends lost 4 bases and 1 base respectively, with 17 bases between them. CDR1 and CDR2 (germline): ENHRY, SYGVKD. The CDR3 coding sequence is TGTGCCATCAGTGTGGGGGGAGGAAGGATTTCCTACGAGCAGTACTTC. It yields the protein CAISVGGGRISYEQYF.

This chain joins TRBV5-5 and TRBJ2-7, with D perhaps matching TRBD2 (5 bases). The length of the CDR3 is 12 residues. The germline V gene encodes CDR1 SGHKS and CDR2 YYEKEE (reference sequence). Trimming removed 0 bases at V and 7 bases at J, with 8 bases between. The CDR3: CASSLATREQYF. CDR3 in DNA: TGTGCCAGCAGCTTGGCCACTAGGGAGCAGTACTTC.

The J gene is TRBJ2-7, the V gene TRBV18, with 11 nucleotides matching TRBD1. Trimming at V came to 6 bases and at J to 5 bases, leaving 9 bases not matched to a gene. The CDR3 contains 15 residues. Germline values: CDR1 KGHSH, CDR2 LQKENI. CDR3 in DNA: TGTGCCAGCTCCCCCACCCGGACAGGGGGCCACGAGCAGTACTTC. Protein product: CASSPTRTGGHEQYF.

The chain carries TRBV3-1 (or the pseudogene TRBV3-2) and TRBJ2-1; TRBD2 is a possible D gene (5 bases). Germline CDR1 is LGHDT and CDR2 is YNNKEL (reference sequence). Trimming took off 5 bases at V and 7 bases at J, with 15 bases between the two ends. The CDR3 runs to 14 residues. CDR3 coding DNA: TGTGCCAGCAGCTCTCGGACTGCGGTTAATGAGCAGTTCTTC. Residues: CASSSRTAVNEQFF.

The chain has TRBV7-2 and TRBJ2-7; D possibly corresponds to TRBD1 (5 bases). This CDR3 comprises 14 residues. Germline CDR1 reads SGHTA; CDR2 reads FQGNSA. The V end lost 3 bases, the J end lost 2 bases, and 11 bases lay between the germline ends. As DNA, the CDR3 is TGTGCCAGCAGCTTGAACAGGAATACCTACGAGCAGTACTTC. It yields the protein CASSLNRNTYEQYF.

The chain couples TRBV25-1 to TRBJ2-5; possible D gene TRBD1, 6 bases. Germline assignment: CDR1 MGHDK and CDR2 SYGVNS. With 0 bases removed from V and 5 bases from J, the gap between germline ends came to 13 bases. CDR3 length equals 15 residues. The CDR3 region has the DNA TGTGCCAGCAGTGAATACGGACAGCCTGGGGAGACCCAGTACTTC. Translation gives CASSEYGQPGETQYF.

The rearrangement links TRBV11-3 to TRBJ2-1; 10 bases are shared with TRBD1. After removal of 4 bases from V and 7 bases from J, the junction contained 7 bases not matched to a gene. The CDR3 contains 15 residues. Per germline, CDR1 SGHNT and CDR2 YENEEA. The CDR3, as DNA: TGTGCCAGCAGCTCTAGAGGACAGGGGGTTAATGAGCAGTTCTTC. Amino acid sequence: CASSSRGQGVNEQFF.

Only a few counts were recorded for this clone. The chain employs TRBV27 and TRBJ2-2; 10 bases map to TRBD2. The CDR3 runs to 18 residues. Germline CDR1 is MNHEY and CDR2 is SMNVEV (reference sequence). J was trimmed by 2 bases and V by 4 bases; bases with no gene match: 10. The DNA for the CDR3 is TGTGCCAGCAGTTCCCTTTCTCGGACTAGCGGAAACACCGGGGAGCTGTTTTTT. It codes for CASSSLSRTSGNTGELFF.

V usage is TRBV5-1 and J usage is TRBJ1-5; the match to TRBD1 covers 9 bases. Per the germline V gene, CDR1 is SGHRS and CDR2 is YFSETQ. The CDR3 runs 14 residues. V was clipped by 4 bases and J by 7 bases; unmatched bases: 6. CDR3 in DNA: TGCGCCAGCAGCCCCGGGACAGGGCGACAGCCCCAGCATTTT. It specifies CASSPGTGRQPQHF.

The chain employs TRBV27 and TRBJ1-3, with TRBD1 identical over 7 bases. Germline V gene sequence: CDR1 MNHEY, CDR2 SMNVEV (reference sequence). The CDR3 has 14 amino acids. With V trimmed by 1 base and J by 11 bases, 8 bases remained unmatched. CDR3 sequence reads: CASSLLDRFSSIYF. CDR3 bases: TGTGCCAGCAGTTTATTGGACAGGTTTTCGTCCATATATTTT.

The gene calls are TRBV11-2 and TRBJ2-7, with 8 nucleotides matching TRBD2. V was clipped by 1 base and J by 2 bases; unmatched bases: 4. Germline values: CDR1 SGHAT, CDR2 FQNNGV. The CDR3 extends over 15 amino acids. The CDR3 is CASSLAPGLAYEQYF. The CDR3 bases are TGTGCCAGCAGCTTAGCGCCGGGACTAGCCTACGAGCAGTACTTC.

The chain links TRBV15 to TRBJ1-4; TRBD1 aligns across 7 bases. This CDR3 has 15 residues. Germline-derived CDR1 and CDR2 are LNHNV and YYDKDF (reference sequence). J lost 5 bases, V lost 0 bases, and 3 bases had no gene match. The CDR3 DNA follows: TGTGCCACCAGCAGAGATGGGGGACAGAATGAAAAACTGTTTTTT. It specifies CATSRDGGQNEKLFF.

The V gene is TRBV7-2, the J gene TRBJ1-1; D perhaps matches TRBD1 (6 bases). CDR1 SGHTA and CDR2 FQGNSA come from the germline V gene. Trimming left V 5 bases short and J 2 bases short, with 9 bases between. The CDR3 contains 13 residues. The CDR3 loop is CASSKQGNTEAFF. The CDR3 DNA is TGTGCCAGCAGCAAACAGGGTAACACTGAAGCTTTCTTT.

This chain joins TRBV29-1 and TRBJ2-7, with D possibly being TRBD1 (6 bases). This CDR3 is built from 15 residues. Trimming removed 4 bases at V and 0 bases at J, with 16 bases between. The germline V gene encodes CDR1 SQVTM and CDR2 ANQGSEA. This CDR3 is CSVVGTRGSSYEQYF. In DNA form, the CDR3 reads TGCAGCGTTGTGGGCACCAGGGGTAGCTCCTACGAGCAGTACTTC.

Only one count was recorded for this clone. This sequence joins TRBV28 and TRBJ2-6; a weak D match, TRBD1 (6 bases). The germline V gene encodes CDR1 MDHEN and CDR2 SYDVKM. This CDR3 has 17 amino acids. Between the trimmed V and J ends, which lost 3 bases and 1 base, there was a span of 13 bases. The CDR3 is CASSFRGRGSGANVLTF. The CDR3, as DNA: TGTGCCAGCAGTTTCAGGGGACGAGGATCTGGGGCCAACGTCCTGACTTTC.

V gene TRBV25-1 combines with J gene TRBJ2-5, with unresolved D. V shed 0 bases and J shed 1 base, with 6 bases lying between them. The V gene's germline CDR1 is MGHDK and CDR2 SYGVNS. The CDR3 consists of 14 residues. The CDR3 coding sequence is TGTGCCAGCAGTGAATATAACGGCCAAGAGACCCAGTACTTC. Amino acid sequence: CASSEYNGQETQYF.

The chain has TRBV15 and TRBJ2-7, with TRBD2 matching 9 bases. The CDR3 is 13 residues long. Germline V gives CDR1 LNHNV, CDR2 YYDKDF (reference sequence). Trimming cost V 1 base and J 8 bases; bases outside gene matches: 3. CDR3 sequence: CATSRGLAEKQYF. The DNA of the CDR3 is TGTGCCACCAGCAGAGGACTAGCGGAGAAGCAGTACTTC.

This chain joins TRBV10-3 and TRBJ1-4; TRBD1 matches 7 bases. J was trimmed by 6 bases and V by 4 bases; bases with no gene match: 8. The germline CDR1 and CDR2 sequences are ENHRY and SYGVKD. The CDR3 is 15 residues long. CDR3 in amino acids: CAISASGGVDEKLFF. The CDR3 DNA sequence: TGTGCCATCAGTGCGTCAGGGGGAGTCGATGAAAAACTGTTTTTT.

The chain employs TRBV28 and TRBJ1-5; TRBD1 agrees at 7 bases. V lost 7 bases, J lost 7 bases, and 16 bases stayed unmatched. Germline V gives CDR1 MDHEN, CDR2 SYDVKM. This CDR3 is 16 amino acids long. The CDR3 sequence: CASTLDRADYRQPQHF. In DNA form, the CDR3 reads TGTGCCAGCACCCTTGACAGGGCAGATTATCGACAGCCCCAGCATTTT.

Notes on this clone: Germline and junction disagree at one end, which may indicate a read error. The genes are TRBV6-6 and TRBJ1-1, with D unclear. The CDR3 totals 13 residues. Germline V lookup: CDR1 MNHNY, CDR2 SVGAGI (reference sequence). CDR3 loop: CASSYGRGPDAFF. CDR3 bases: TGTGCCAGCAGTTACGGTCGTGGCCCTGATGCTTTCTTT.